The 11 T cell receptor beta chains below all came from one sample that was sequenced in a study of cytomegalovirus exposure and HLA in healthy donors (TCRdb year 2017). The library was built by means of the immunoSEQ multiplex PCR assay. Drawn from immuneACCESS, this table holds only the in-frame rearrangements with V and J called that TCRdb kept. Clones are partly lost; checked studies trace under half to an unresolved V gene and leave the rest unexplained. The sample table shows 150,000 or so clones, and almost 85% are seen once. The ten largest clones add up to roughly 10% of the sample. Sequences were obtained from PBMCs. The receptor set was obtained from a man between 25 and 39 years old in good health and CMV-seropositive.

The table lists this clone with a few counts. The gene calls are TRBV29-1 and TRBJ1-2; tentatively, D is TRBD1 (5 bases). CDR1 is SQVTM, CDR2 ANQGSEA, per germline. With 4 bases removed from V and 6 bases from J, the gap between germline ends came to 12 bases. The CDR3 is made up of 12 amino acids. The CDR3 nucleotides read TGCAGCGTTGTGGCAGGGTTGGATGGCTACACCTTC. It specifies CSVVAGLDGYTF.

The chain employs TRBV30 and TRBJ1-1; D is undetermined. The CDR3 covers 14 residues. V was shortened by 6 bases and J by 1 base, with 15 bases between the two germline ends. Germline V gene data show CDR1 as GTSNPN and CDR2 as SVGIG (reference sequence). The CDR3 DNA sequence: TGTGCCTGCTCGTTCAGTCCATGGAACACTGAAGCTTTCTTT. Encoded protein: CACSFSPWNTEAFF.

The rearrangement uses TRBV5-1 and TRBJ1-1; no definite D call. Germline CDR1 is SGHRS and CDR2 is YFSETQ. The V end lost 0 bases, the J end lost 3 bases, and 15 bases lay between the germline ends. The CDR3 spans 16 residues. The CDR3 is CASSLVSSPVDTEAFF. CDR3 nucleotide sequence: TGCGCCAGCAGCTTGGTATCCTCCCCGGTCGACACTGAAGCTTTCTTT.

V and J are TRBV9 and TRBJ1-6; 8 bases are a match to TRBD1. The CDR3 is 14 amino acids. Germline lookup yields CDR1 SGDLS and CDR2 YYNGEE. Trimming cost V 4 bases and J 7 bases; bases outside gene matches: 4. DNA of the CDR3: TGTGCCAGCAGCACCAGGGGGCGGAATTCACCCCTCCACTTT. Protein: CASSTRGRNSPLHF.

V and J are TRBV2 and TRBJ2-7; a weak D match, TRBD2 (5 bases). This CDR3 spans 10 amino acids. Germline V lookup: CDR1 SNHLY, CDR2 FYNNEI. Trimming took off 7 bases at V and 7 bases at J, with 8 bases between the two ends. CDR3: CASKWEEQYF. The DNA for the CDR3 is TGTGCCAGCAAGTGGGAGGAGCAGTACTTC.

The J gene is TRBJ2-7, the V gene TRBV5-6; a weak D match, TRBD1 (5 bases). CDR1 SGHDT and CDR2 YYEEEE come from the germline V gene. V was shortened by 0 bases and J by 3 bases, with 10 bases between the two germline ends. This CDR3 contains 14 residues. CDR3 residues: CASSLDRRGYEQYF. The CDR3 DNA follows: TGTGCCAGCAGCTTGGACCGAAGGGGCTACGAGCAGTACTTC.

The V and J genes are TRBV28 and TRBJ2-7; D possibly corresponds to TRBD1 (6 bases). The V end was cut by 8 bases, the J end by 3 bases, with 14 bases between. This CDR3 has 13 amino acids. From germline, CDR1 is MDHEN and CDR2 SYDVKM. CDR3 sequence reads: CASLTGHNYEQYF. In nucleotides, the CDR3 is TGTGCCAGCTTGACGGGACACAACTACGAGCAGTACTTC.

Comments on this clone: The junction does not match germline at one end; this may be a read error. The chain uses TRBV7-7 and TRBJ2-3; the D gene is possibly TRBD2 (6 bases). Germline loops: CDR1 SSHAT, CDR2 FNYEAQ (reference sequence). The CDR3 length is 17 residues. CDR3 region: CASSLGFFGGPGDTQYF. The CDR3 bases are TGTGCTAGCAGCTTAGGGTTTTTTGGAGGGCCGGGAGATACGCAGTATTTT.

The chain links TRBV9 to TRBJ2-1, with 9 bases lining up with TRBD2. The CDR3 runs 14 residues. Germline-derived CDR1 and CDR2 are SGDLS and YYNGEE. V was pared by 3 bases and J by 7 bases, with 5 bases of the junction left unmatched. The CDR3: CASSAGTSRNEQFF. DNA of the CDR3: TGTGCCAGCAGCGCCGGGACTAGCAGGAATGAGCAGTTCTTC.

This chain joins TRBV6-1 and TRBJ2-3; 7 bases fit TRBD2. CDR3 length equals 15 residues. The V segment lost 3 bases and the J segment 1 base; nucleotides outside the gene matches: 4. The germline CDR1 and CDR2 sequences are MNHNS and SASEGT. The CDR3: CASSDRGGGTDTQYF. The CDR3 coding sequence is TGTGCCAGCAGTGATCGCGGGGGAGGCACAGATACGCAGTATTTT.

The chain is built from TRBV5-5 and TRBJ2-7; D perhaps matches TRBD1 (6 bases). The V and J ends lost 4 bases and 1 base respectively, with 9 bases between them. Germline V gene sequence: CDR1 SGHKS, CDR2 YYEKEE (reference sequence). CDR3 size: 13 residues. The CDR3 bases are TGTGCCAGCAGCGCCGGGACATCCTACGAGCAGTACTTC. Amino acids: CASSAGTSYEQYF.